What follows describes a single T cell receptor (beta chain). Its target is unknown. The CDR3 has 15 residues. Using the 5' RACE reads, TCRdb records one entry per CDR3 protein without DNA. The sample's table shows hundreds of thousands of distinct CDR3 sequences. This record comes from a study of T cells expressing NK-cell markers. Study-wide results and caveats: Whether the expanded NKG2C+ T cell clones recognized HCMV remained unclear.

The source of this sequence is a man in his late teens or twenties in good health. This chain joins TRBV12-3 or TRBV12-4 and TRBJ2-7; lacking DNA, the TRBD1 call made by TCRdb goes unchecked. The sample consisted of blood T cells: a sorted CD56 or NKG2C T cell subset, CD4+ or CD8+ T cells, or bulk PBMC T cells (not recorded which). CDR3: CASSSRTGGIYEQYF.